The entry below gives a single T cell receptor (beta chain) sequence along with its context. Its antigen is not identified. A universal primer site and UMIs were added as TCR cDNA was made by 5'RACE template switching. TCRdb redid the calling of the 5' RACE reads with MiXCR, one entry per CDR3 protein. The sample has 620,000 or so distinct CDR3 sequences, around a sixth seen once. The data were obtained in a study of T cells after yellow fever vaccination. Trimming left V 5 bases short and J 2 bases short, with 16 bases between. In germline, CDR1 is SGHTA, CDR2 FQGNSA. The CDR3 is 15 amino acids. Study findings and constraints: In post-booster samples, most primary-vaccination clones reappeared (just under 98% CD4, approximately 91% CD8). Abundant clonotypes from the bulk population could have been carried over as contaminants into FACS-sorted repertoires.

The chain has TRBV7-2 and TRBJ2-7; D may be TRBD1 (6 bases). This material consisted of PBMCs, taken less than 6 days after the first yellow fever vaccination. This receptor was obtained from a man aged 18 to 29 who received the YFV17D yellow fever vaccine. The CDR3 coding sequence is TGTGCCAGCAGCCCGGCTGGACAGAGTCCCTACGAGCAGTACTTC. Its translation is CASSPAGQSPYEQYF.